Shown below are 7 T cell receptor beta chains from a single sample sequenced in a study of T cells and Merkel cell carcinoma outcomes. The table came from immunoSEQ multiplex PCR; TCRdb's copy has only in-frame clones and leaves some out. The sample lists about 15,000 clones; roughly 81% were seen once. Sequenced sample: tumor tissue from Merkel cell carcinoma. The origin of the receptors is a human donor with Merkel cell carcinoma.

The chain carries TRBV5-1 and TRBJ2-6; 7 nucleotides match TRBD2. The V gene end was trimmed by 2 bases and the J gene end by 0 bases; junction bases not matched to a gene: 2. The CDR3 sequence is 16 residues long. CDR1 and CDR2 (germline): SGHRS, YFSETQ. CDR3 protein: CASSFAGDSGANVLTF. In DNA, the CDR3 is TGCGCCAGCAGCTTCGCGGGGGACTCTGGGGCCAACGTCCTGACTTTC.

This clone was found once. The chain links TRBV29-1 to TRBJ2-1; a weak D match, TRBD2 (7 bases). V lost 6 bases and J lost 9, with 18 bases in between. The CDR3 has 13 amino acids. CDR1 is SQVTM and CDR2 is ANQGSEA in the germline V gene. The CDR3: CSVWGGLGGEQFF. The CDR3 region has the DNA TGCAGCGTCTGGGGGGGGTTAGGGGGTGAGCAGTTCTTC.

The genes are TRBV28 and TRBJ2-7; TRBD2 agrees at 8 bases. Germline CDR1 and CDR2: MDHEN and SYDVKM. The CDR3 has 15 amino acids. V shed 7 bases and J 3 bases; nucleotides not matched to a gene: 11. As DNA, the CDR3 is TGTGCCAGCACGGCGCTACTAGCGGAGGTCTACGAGCAGTACTTC. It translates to CASTALLAEVYEQYF.

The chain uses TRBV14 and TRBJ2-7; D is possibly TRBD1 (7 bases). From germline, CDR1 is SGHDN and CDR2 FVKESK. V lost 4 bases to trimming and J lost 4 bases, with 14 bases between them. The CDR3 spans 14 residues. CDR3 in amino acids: CASSPAGGKYEQYF. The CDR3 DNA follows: TGTGCCAGCAGCCCTGCAGGGGGGAAATACGAGCAGTACTTC. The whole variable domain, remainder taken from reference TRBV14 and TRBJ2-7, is EAGVTQFPSHSVIEKGQTVTLRCDPISGHDNLYWYRRVMGKEIKFLLHFVKESKQDESGMPNNRFLAERTGGTYSTLKVQPAELEDSGVYFCASSPAGGKYEQYFGPGTRLTVT.

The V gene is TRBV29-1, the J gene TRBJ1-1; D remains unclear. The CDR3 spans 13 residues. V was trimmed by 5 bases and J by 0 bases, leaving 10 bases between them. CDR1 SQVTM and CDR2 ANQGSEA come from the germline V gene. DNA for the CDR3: TGCAGCGTTCTGTCGGTCGTGAACACTGAAGCTTTCTTT. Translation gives CSVLSVVNTEAFF.

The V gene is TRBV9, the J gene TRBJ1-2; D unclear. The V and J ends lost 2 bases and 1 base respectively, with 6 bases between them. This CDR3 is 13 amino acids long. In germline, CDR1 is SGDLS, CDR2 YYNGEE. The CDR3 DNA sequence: TGTGCCAGCAGCGTGTCCTTTAACTATGGCTACACCTTC. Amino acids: CASSVSFNYGYTF.

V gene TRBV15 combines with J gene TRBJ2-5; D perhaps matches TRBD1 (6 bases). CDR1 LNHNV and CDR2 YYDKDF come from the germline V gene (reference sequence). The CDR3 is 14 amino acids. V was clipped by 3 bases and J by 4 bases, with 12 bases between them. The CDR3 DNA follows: TGTGCCACCAGCAGGGACAGAGGAGGAGAGACCCAGTACTTC. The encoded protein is CATSRDRGGETQYF.